This is a list of T cell receptor beta chains from one sample in a study of shared clonotypes between healthy human individuals. TCRdb's copy holds only in-frame clones and misses some; the assay was immunoSEQ multiplex PCR. The sample comprises around 1.5 million clones, 95% to 99% of which are singletons, and about 0.4% rests with the top ten. Sequencing was performed on naive CD4+ T cells sorted from blood. The receptors derive from a man aged 30 to 45 in good health. Both conserved end residues are trimmed from each CDR3. Fields, in order: D gene, J gene, V gene, CDR3 protein. D genes are given only for firm matches.

d_call: -; j_call: TRBJ1-5; v_call: TRBV5-6; cdr3_aa: ASSFGPGPKEPQH
d_call: TRBD1; j_call: TRBJ1-2; v_call: TRBV6-5; cdr3_aa: ASRQTGPYGYT
d_call: TRBD2; j_call: TRBJ2-7; v_call: TRBV18; cdr3_aa: ASSGLAGVYEQY
d_call: -; j_call: TRBJ2-1; v_call: TRBV5-6; cdr3_aa: ASSFRQVLNEQF
d_call: -; j_call: TRBJ1-5; v_call: TRBV6-1; cdr3_aa: ASSDGFNQPQH
d_call: -; j_call: TRBJ1-5; v_call: TRBV29-1; cdr3_aa: SGGDRRSNQPQH
d_call: -; j_call: TRBJ2-3; v_call: TRBV18; cdr3_aa: ASSPLNRVGDTQY
d_call: TRBD1; j_call: TRBJ1-1; v_call: TRBV18; cdr3_aa: ASSPQAGGTEAF
d_call: TRBD2; j_call: TRBJ2-5; v_call: TRBV5-4; cdr3_aa: ASSSSGRVQETQY
d_call: -; j_call: TRBJ1-2; v_call: TRBV5-1; cdr3_aa: ASSLESPRGYT
d_call: -; j_call: TRBJ2-1; v_call: TRBV10-3; cdr3_aa: AISESAGTHNEQF
d_call: -; j_call: TRBJ2-5; v_call: TRBV5-1; cdr3_aa: ASSSERDSRIFQETQY
d_call: -; j_call: TRBJ2-4; v_call: TRBV30; cdr3_aa: AWTFGAKNIQY
d_call: -; j_call: TRBJ2-7; v_call: TRBV5-1; cdr3_aa: ASSLASSSYEQY
d_call: -; j_call: TRBJ1-5; v_call: TRBV18; cdr3_aa: ASSPGPDQPQH
d_call: TRBD2; j_call: TRBJ2-1; v_call: TRBV7-9; cdr3_aa: ASSPGTSGIYNEQF
d_call: -; j_call: TRBJ1-2; v_call: TRBV28; cdr3_aa: ANSPFGRDGYT
d_call: TRBD2; j_call: TRBJ2-7; v_call: TRBV7-9; cdr3_aa: ASSLGQLSGSGGNEQY
d_call: -; j_call: TRBJ1-5; v_call: TRBV6-9; cdr3_aa: ASSYGEMGNQPQH
d_call: TRBD1; j_call: TRBJ1-2; v_call: TRBV28; cdr3_aa: ASSLYGTGGGVGYT
d_call: TRBD2; j_call: TRBJ2-5; v_call: TRBV5-1; cdr3_aa: ASSLVLAGETQY
d_call: TRBD2; j_call: TRBJ2-1; v_call: TRBV9; cdr3_aa: ASSVAPSGSSYNEQF
d_call: -; j_call: TRBJ2-7; v_call: TRBV6-1; cdr3_aa: ASSEAEGTQGDEQY
d_call: TRBD1; j_call: TRBJ2-3; v_call: TRBV10-1; cdr3_aa: ASTQTTGATQY
d_call: -; j_call: TRBJ1-4; v_call: TRBV7-9; cdr3_aa: ASSLVAGGPTNEKLF
d_call: -; j_call: TRBJ2-1; v_call: TRBV5-3; cdr3_aa: ARSPGRSYNEQF